The 14 T cell receptor beta chains below come from one sample, sequenced in a study of precursors of human CD4 cytotoxic T cells. A single record per CDR3 protein comes from TCRdb applying MiXCR to the reads. The sample yields over 650 distinct CDR3 sequences, around 16% seen once. Four sorted CD4+ memory subsets, central memory, effector memory, IL-7R-high TEMRA and IL-7R-negative TEMRA, were UMI-sequenced. Material: memory CD4+ T cells from blood (PBMCs). Receptor source: a human donor in good health.

The rearrangement joins TRBV5-1 to TRBJ2-5, with 14 bases aligning to TRBD2. The V gene's germline CDR1 is SGHRS and CDR2 YFSETQ. This CDR3 is 15 amino acids long. Losses at the gene ends were 2 bases for V and 4 bases for J; bases not matched to a gene: 1. The CDR3, as DNA: TGCGCCAGCAGCTTAGGACTAGCGGGAGGAGAGACCCAGTACTTC. It encodes CASSLGLAGGETQYF.

This clonotype is large (0.1 to 1%) within its sample. The CDR3 DNA sequence: TGTGCCAGCAGTGAAAACCTCCAAGAGACCCAGTACTTC. It is translated as CASSENLQETQYF. The gene calls are TRBV6-1 and TRBJ2-5; D remains ambiguous. Germline lookup yields CDR1 MNHNS and CDR2 SASEGT. The V end was cut by 2 bases, the J end by 1 base, with 5 bases between. The CDR3 covers 13 residues.

This clonotype appeared a few times. This chain joins TRBV20-1 and TRBJ2-7; D is possibly TRBD2 (6 bases). The CDR3 has 14 amino acids. Deletions cut 0 bases from V and 3 bases from J, with 12 bases between. CDR1 and CDR2 from the germline V gene are DFQATT and SNEGSKA (reference sequence). CDR3 amino acids: CSARDPGVNYEQYF. Written as DNA, the CDR3 is TGCAGTGCTAGAGATCCGGGAGTGAACTACGAGCAGTACTTC.

This clonotype was seen a few times. The rearrangement joins TRBV20-1 to TRBJ1-4; no firm D call. Trimming removed 6 bases from V and 0 bases from J, with 8 bases in between. The V gene's germline CDR1 is DFQATT and CDR2 SNEGSKA (reference sequence). This CDR3 comprises 13 residues. The CDR3 sequence is CSAPYATNEKLFF. DNA for the CDR3: TGCAGTGCCCCATATGCAACTAATGAAAAACTGTTTTTT.

V is TRBV5-1 and J is TRBJ1-6, with D possibly TRBD1 on 5 matching bases. This CDR3 region has 16 residues. Germline CDR1 reads SGHRS; CDR2 reads YFSETQ. The V end lost 0 bases, the J end lost 5 bases, and 12 bases lay between the germline ends. This chain's CDR3 is CASSLGRDGNNSPLHF. The CDR3 DNA reads TGCGCCAGCAGCTTGGGCCGGGACGGAAATAATTCACCCCTCCACTTT.

Comment on this clonotype: An end of the junction differs from the germline gene, which may be a read error. The genes are TRBV29-1 and TRBJ2-7, with 7 bases lining up with TRBD2. Germline lookup yields CDR1 SQVTM and CDR2 ANQGSEA. This CDR3 comprises 11 residues. In DNA form, the CDR3 reads TGCAGCGTTGACGGGGCTAGCGGAAACCATTTC. Protein: CSVDGASGNHF.

By share of the sample, this clonotype is hyperexpanded. The CDR3 reads CASSLRQGISNTIYF. In DNA form, the CDR3 reads TGTGCCAGCAGTCTCCGACAGGGGATAAGCAACACCATATATTTT. The rearrangement links TRBV12-3 or TRBV12-4 to TRBJ1-3; TRBD1 agrees at 8 bases. V shed 5 bases, J shed 7 bases, and the junction held 10 bases outside the gene matches. The CDR3 is 15 amino acids.

This clonotype was counted only a few times. The chain combines TRBV19 with TRBJ1-5; 8 nucleotides align to TRBD1. V was pared by 1 base and J by 5 bases, with 4 bases of the junction left unmatched. The CDR3 loop spans 15 amino acids. Germline loops: CDR1 LNHDA, CDR2 SQIVND (reference sequence). CDR3 sequence: CASSIADRAYQPQHF. The CDR3 coding sequence is TGTGCCAGTAGTATAGCGGACAGGGCTTATCAGCCCCAGCATTTT.

This clonotype was seen a few times. The chain joins TRBV5-1 to TRBJ1-1; D unclear. Per germline, CDR1 SGHRS and CDR2 YFSETQ. The CDR3 is made up of 14 amino acids. V lost 4 bases, J lost 1 base, and 11 bases lay in between. DNA for the CDR3: TGCGCCAGCAGCACAGTGTCGGGGAACACTGAAGCTTTCTTT. This codes for CASSTVSGNTEAFF.

This clonotype showed up just a few times. This chain connects TRBV27 to TRBJ1-3; D not certain. This CDR3 is built from 14 residues. Germline CDR1 and CDR2: MNHEY and SMNVEV (reference sequence). Between the trimmed V and J ends, which lost 6 bases and 0 bases, there was a span of 9 bases. The CDR3 DNA is TGTGCCAGCAGGGAGCTGAGCTCTGGAAACACCATATATTTT. Protein sequence: CASRELSSGNTIYF.

This chain uses TRBV7-2 with TRBJ1-3; no definite D call. This CDR3 region has 13 residues. Trimming took 4 bases from V and 7 from J, leaving 11 bases between them. CDR1 is SGHTA, CDR2 FQGNSA, per germline. CDR3 residues: CASSSLDSNTIYF. Here the CDR3 DNA reads TGTGCCAGCAGCTCACTTGATAGCAACACCATATATTTT. Combining the CDR3 with reference TRBV7-2 and TRBJ1-3 gives the whole variable domain GAGVSQSPSNKVTEKGKDVELRCDPISGHTALYWYRQSLGQGLEFLIYFQGNSAPDKSGLPSDRFSAERTGGSVSTLTIQRTQQEDSAVYLCASSSLDSNTIYFGEGSWLTVV.

This clonotype showed up just a few times. J is TRBJ2-7 and V is TRBV28; TRBD2 matches 11 bases. The V gene's germline CDR1 is MDHEN and CDR2 SYDVKM. V was clipped by 6 bases and J by 5 bases; unmatched bases: 15. This CDR3 contains 17 residues. The chain's CDR3 is CASSPWLAGGFRNEQYF. The CDR3, as DNA: TGTGCCAGCAGCCCATGGCTAGCGGGAGGTTTTAGAAACGAGCAGTACTTC.

The chain links TRBV4-2 to TRBJ2-1, with unresolved D. The germline gives CDR1 LGHNA, CDR2 YNFKEQ. The CDR3 spans 15 residues. The ends were cut back, 1 base at V and 8 bases at J, with 15 bases in the middle. The CDR3 nucleotides read TGTGCCAGCAGCCAAGTAGGTTGCTCGGCGGATGAGCAGTTCTTC. It encodes CASSQVGCSADEQFF.

This clonotype came up a few times. The genes are TRBV5-5 and TRBJ2-1; 14 bases match TRBD2. CDR3 size: 16 residues. J was trimmed by 8 bases and V by 2 bases; bases with no gene match: 6. Germline loops: CDR1 SGHKS, CDR2 YYEKEE (reference sequence). The chain's CDR3 is CASSLSGTSGSYEQFF. The CDR3 DNA sequence: TGTGCCAGCAGCTTATCCGGGACTAGCGGGAGTTATGAGCAGTTCTTC.